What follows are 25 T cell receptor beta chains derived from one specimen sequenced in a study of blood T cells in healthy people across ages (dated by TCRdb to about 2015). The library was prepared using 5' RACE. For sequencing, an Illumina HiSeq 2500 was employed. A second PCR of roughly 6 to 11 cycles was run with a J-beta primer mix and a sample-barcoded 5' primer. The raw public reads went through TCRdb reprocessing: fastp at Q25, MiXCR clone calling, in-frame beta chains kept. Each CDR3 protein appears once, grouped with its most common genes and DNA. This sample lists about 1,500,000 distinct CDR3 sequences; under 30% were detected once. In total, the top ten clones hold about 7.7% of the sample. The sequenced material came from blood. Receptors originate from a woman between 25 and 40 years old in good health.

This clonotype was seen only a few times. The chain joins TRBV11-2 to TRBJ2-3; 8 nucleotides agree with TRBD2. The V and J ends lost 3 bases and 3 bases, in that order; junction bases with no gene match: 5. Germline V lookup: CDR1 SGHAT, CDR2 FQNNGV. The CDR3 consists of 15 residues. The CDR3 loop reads CASSFREGLTDTQYF. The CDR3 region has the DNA TGTGCCAGCAGCTTTCGGGAGGGCCTAACAGATACGCAGTATTTT. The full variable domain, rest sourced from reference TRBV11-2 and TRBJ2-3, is EAGVAQSPRYKIIEKRQSVAFWCNPISGHATLYWYQQILGQGPKLLIQFQNNGVVDDSQLPKDRFSAERLKGVDSTLKIQPAKLEDSAVYLCASSFREGLTDTQYFGPGTRLTVL.

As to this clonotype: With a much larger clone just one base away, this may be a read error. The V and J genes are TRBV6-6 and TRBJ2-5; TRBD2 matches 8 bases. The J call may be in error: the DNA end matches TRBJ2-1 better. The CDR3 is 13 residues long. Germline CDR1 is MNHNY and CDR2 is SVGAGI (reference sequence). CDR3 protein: CASSGRDQETQFF. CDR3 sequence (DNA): TGTGCCAGCAGCGGGAGGGATCAAGAGACCCAGTTCTTC.

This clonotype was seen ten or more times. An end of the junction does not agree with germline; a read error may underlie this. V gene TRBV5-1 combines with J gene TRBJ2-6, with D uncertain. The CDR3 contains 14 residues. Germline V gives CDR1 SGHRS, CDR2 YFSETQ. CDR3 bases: TGTGCCAGCAGCTTGGTCGGTGGGGCCAACGTCCTGACTTTC. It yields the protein CASSLVGGANVLTF. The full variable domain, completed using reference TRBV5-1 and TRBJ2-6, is KAGVTQTPRYLIKTRGQQVTLSCSPISGHRSVSWYQQTPGQGLQFLFEYFSETQRNKGNFPGRFSGRQFSNSRSEMNVSTLELGDSALYLCASSLVGGANVLTFGAGSRLTVL.

In DNA, the CDR3 is TGTGCCAGACCCCGGGACAGGGCCTGCGAGCAGTACTTC. Translation gives CARPRDRACEQYF. The chain employs TRBV27 and TRBJ2-7, with 9 bases matching TRBD1. V shed 9 bases and J 6 bases; nucleotides not matched to a gene: 9. The CDR3 consists of 13 residues. From germline, CDR1 is MNHEY and CDR2 SMNVEV (reference sequence).

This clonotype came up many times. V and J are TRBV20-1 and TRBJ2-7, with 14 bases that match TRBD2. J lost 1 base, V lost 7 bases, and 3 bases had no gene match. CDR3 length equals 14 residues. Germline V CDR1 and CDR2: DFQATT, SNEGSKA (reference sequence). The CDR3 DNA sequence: TGCAGTGGTGGGACTAGCGGGGGTTCCTACGAGCAGTACTTC. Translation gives CSGGTSGGSYEQYF.

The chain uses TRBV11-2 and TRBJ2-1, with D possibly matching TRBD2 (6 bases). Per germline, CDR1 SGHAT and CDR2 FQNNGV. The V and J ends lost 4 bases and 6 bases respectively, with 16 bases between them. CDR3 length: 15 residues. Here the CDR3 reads CASSSTRGTSNEQFF. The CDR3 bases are TGTGCCAGCAGCTCGACTAGAGGGACGAGCAATGAGCAGTTCTTC.

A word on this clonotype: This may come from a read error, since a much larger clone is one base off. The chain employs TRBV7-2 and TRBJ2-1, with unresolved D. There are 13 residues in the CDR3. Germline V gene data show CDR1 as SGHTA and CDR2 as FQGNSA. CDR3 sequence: CAGSLEKNNEQFF. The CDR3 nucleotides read TGTGCCGGCAGCTTGGAGAAAAACAATGAGCAGTTCTTC. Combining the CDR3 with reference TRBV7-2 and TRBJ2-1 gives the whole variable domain GAGVSQSPSNKVTEKGKDVELRCDPISGHTALYWYRQSLGQGLEFLIYFQGNSAPDKSGLPSDRFSAERTGGSVSTLTIQRTQQEDSAVYLCAGSLEKNNEQFFGPGTRLTVL.

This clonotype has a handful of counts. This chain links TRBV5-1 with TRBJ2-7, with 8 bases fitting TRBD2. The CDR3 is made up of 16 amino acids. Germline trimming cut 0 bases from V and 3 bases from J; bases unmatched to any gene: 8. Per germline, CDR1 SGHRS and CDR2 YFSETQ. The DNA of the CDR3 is TGCGCCAGCAGCTTGGCCGAGGTAGCGGGGAACTACGAGCAGTACTTC. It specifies CASSLAEVAGNYEQYF.

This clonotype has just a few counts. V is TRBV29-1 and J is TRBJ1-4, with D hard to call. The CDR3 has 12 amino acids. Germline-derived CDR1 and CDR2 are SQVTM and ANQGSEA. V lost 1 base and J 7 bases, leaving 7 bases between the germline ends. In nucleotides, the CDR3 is TGCAGCGTTGAAGGGGGTGCTGAAAAACTGTTTTTT. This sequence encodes CSVEGGAEKLFF.

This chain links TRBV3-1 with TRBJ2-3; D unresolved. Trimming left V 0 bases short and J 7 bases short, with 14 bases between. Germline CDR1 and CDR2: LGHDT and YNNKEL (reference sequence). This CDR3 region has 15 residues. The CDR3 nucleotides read TGTGCCAGCAGCCAAGATGGTTATATAGGGAATACGCAGTATTTT. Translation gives CASSQDGYIGNTQYF.

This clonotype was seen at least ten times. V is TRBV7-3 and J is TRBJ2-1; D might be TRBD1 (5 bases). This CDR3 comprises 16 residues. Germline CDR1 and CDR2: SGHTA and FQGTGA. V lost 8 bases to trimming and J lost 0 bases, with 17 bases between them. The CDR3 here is CASSESRGFSYNEQFF. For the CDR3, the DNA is TGTGCCAGCTCCGAGAGTAGGGGATTCTCCTACAATGAGCAGTTCTTC.

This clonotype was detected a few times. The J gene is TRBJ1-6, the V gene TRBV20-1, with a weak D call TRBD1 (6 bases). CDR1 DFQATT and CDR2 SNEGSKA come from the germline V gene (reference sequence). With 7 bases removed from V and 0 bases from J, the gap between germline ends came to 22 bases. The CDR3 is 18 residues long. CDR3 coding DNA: TGCAGTGACGTACCGCCGGGGGGCTCGAGCTCCTATAATTCACCCCTCCACTTT. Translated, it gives CSDVPPGGSSSYNSPLHF.

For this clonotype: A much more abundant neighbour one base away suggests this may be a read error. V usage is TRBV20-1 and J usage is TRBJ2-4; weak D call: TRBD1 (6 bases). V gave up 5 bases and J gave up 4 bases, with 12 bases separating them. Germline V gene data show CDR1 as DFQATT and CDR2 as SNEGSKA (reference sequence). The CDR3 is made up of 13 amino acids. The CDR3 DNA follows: TGCAGTGCTCGTGACAGGCCTAAAAACATTCAGTACTTC. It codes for CSARDRPKNIQYF.

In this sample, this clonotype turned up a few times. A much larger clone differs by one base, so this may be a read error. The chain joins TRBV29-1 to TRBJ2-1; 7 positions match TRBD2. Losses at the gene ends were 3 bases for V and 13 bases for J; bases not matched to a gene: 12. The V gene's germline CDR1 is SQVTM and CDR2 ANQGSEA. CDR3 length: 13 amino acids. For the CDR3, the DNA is TGCAGCGTTGATACTAGCGAGGAAGAGACCCAGTTCTTC. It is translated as CSVDTSEEETQFF.

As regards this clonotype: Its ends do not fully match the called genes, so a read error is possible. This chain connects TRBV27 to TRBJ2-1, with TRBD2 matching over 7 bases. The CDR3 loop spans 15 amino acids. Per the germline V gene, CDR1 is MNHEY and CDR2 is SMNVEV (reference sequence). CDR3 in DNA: TGTGCCAGCACCGGCCGGGGGGTGACAGACAATGAGCAGTGCTTC. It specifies CASTGRGVTDNEQCF.

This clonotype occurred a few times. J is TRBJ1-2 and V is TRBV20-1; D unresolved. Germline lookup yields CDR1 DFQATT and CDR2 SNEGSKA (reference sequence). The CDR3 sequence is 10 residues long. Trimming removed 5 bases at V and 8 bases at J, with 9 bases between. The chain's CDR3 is CSAWGGGYTF. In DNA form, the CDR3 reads TGCAGTGCTTGGGGTGGCGGCTACACCTTC.

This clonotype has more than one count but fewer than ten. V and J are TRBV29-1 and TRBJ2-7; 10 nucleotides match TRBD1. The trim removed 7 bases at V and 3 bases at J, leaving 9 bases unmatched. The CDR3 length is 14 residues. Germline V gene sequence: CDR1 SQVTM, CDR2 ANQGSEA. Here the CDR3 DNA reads TGCAGCGATCGCGCCCGGGACAGGGGCTACGAGCAGTACTTC. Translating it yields CSDRARDRGYEQYF.

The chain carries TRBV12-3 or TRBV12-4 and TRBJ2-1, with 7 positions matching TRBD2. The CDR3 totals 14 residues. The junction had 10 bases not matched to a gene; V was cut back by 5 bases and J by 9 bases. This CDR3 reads CASSMGDYYLEQFF. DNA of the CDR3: TGTGCCAGCAGTATGGGGGACTATTATCTTGAGCAGTTCTTC.

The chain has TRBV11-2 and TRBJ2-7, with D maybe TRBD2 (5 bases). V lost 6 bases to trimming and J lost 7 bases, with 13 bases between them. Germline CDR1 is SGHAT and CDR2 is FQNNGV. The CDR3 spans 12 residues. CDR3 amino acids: CASSQVLGEQYF. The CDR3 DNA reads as TGTGCCAGCAGTCAAGTACTAGGGGAGCAGTACTTC.

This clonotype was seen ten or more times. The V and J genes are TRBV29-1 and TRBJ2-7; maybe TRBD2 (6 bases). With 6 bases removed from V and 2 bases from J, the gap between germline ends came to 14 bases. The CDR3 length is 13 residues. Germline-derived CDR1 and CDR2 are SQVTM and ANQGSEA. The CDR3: CSVTGLQTYEQYF. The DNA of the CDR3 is TGCAGCGTCACGGGACTGCAAACCTACGAGCAGTACTTC.

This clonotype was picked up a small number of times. Here the CDR3 reads CASSSRQGTTMTQYF. For the CDR3, the DNA is TGCGCCAGCAGCTCACGACAGGGTACTACGATGACCCAGTACTTC. J is TRBJ2-5 and V is TRBV5-1, with 7 bases fitting TRBD1. The CDR3 extends over 15 amino acids. Per germline, CDR1 SGHRS and CDR2 YFSETQ. The V gene end was trimmed by 3 bases and the J gene end by 7 bases; junction bases not matched to a gene: 12.

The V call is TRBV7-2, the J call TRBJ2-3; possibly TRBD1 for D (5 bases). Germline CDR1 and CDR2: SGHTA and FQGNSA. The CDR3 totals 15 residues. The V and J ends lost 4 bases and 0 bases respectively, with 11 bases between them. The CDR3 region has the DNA TGTGCCAGCAGCTCAGGGCACTTGAGCACAGATACGCAGTATTTT. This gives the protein CASSSGHLSTDTQYF.

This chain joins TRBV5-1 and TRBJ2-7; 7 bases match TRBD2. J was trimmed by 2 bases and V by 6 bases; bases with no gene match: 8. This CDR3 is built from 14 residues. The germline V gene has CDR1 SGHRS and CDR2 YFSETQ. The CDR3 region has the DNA TGCGCCAGCACTTGGGAGGGGCCAACCTACGAGCAGTACTTC. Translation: CASTWEGPTYEQYF.

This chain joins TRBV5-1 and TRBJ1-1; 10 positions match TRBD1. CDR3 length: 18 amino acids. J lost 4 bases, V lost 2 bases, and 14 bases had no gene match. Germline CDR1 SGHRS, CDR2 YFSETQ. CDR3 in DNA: TGCGCCAGCAGCTTAATTACCAGGACAGGGGGGGGGAGCACTGAAGCTTTCTTT. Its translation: CASSLITRTGGGSTEAFF.

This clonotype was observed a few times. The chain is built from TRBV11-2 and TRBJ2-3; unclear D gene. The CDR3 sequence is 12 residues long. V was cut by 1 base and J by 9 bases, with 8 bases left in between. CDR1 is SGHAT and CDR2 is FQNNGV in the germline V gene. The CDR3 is CASSLGARTQYF. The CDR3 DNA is TGTGCCAGCAGCTTAGGTGCGCGGACGCAGTATTTT. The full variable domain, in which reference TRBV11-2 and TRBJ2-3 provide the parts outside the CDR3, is EAGVAQSPRYKIIEKRQSVAFWCNPISGHATLYWYQQILGQGPKLLIQFQNNGVVDDSQLPKDRFSAERLKGVDSTLKIQPAKLEDSAVYLCASSLGARTQYFGPGTRLTVL.